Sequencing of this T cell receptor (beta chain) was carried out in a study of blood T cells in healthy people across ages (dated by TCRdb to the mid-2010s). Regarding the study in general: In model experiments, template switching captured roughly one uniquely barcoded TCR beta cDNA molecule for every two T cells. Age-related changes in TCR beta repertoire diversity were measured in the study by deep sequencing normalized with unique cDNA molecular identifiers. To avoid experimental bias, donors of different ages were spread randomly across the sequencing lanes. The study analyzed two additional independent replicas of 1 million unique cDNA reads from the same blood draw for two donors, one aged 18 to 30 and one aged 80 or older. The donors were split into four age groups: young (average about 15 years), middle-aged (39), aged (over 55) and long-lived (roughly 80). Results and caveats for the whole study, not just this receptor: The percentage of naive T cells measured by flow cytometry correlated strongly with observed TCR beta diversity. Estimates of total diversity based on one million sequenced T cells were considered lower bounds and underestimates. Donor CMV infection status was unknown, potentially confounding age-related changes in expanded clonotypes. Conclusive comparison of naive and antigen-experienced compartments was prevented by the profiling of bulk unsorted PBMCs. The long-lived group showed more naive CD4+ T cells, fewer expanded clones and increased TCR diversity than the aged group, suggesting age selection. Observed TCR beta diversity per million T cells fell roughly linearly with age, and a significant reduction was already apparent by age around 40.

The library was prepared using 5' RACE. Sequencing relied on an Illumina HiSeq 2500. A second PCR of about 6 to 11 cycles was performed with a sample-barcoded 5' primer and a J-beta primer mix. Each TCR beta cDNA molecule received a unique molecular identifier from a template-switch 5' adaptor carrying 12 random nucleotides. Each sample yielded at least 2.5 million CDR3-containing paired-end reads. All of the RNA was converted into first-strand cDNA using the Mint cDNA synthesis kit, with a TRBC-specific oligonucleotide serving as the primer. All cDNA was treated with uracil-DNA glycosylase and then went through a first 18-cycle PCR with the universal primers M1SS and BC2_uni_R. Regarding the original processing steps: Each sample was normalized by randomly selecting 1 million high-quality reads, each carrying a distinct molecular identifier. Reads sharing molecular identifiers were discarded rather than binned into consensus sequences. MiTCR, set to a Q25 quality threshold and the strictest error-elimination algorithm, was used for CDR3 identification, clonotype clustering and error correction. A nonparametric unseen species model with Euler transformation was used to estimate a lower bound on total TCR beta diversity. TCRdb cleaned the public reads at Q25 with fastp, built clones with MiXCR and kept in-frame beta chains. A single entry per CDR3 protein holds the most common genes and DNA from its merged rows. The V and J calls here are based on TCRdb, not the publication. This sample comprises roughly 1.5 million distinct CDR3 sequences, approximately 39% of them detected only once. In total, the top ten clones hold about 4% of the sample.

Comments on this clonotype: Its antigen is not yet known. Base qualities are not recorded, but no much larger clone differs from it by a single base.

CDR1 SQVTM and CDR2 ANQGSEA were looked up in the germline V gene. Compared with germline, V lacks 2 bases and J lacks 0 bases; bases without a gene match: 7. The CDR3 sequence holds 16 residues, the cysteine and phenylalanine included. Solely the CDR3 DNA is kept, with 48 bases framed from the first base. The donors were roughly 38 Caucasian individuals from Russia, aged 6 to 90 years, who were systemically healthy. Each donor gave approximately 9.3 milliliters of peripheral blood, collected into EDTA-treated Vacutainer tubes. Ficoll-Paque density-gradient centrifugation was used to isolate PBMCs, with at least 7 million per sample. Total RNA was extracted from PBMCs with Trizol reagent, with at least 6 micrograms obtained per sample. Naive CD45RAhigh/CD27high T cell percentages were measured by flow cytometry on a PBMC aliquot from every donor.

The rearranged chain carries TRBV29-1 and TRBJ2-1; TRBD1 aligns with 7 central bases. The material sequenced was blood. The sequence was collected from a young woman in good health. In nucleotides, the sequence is TGCAGCGTTGAATGGTCAGGGGGTGGCTCCTACAATGAGCAGTTCTTC. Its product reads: CSVEWSGGGSYNEQFF.